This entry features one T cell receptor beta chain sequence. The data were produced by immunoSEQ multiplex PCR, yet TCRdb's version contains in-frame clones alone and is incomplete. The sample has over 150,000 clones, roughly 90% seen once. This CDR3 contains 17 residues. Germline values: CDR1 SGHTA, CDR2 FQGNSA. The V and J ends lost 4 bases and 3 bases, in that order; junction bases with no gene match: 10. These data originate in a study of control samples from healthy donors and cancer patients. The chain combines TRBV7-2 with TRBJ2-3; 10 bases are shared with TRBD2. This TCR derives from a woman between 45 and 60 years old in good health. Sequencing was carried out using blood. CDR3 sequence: CASSSKRGGLGTDTQYF. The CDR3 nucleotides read TGTGCCAGCAGCTCAAAGCGGGGGGGCCTGGGAACAGATACGCAGTATTTT.